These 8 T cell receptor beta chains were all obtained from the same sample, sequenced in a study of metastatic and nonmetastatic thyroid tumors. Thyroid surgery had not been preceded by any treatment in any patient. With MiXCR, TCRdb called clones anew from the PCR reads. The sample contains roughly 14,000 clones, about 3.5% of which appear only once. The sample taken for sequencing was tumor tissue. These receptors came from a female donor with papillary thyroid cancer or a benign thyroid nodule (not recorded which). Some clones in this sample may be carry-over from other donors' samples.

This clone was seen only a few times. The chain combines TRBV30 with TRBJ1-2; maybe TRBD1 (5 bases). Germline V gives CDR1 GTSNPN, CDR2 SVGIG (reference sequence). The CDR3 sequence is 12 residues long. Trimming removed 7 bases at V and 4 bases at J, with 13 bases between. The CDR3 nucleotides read TGTGCCTACCAAGAGGGGCCCTATGGCTACACCTTC. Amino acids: CAYQEGPYGYTF.

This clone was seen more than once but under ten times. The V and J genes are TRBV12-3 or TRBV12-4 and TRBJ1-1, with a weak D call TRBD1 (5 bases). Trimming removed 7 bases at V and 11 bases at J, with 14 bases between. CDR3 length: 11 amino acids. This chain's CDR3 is CASIQRGGAFF. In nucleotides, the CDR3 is TGTGCCAGCATCCAGAGGGGCGGGGCTTTCTTT.

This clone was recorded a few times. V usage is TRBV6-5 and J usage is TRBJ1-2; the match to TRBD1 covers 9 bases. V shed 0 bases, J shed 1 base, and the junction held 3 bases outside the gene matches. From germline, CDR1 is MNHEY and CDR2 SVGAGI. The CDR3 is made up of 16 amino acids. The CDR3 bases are TGTGCCAGCAGTTACTCGAGACAGGGGGGTAACTATGGCTACACCTTC. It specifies CASSYSRQGGNYGYTF.

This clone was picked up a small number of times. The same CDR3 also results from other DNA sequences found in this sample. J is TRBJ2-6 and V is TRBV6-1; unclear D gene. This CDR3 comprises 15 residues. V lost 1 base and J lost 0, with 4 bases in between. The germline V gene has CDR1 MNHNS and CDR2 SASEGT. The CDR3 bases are TGTGCCAGCAGTGAAGACAGCTCTGGGGCCAACGTCCTGACTTTC. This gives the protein CASSEDSSGANVLTF.

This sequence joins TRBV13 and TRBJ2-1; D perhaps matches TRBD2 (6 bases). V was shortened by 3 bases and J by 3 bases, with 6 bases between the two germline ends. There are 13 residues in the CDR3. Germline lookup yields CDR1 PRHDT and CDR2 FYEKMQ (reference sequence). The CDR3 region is CASSFSGYNEQFF. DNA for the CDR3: TGTGCCAGCAGCTTTAGCGGCTACAATGAGCAGTTCTTC.

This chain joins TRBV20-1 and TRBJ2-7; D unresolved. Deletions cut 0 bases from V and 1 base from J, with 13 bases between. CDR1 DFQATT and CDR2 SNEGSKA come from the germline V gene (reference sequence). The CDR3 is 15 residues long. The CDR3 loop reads CSARDQRVSSYEQYF. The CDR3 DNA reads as TGCAGTGCTAGAGATCAAAGGGTATCGTCCTACGAGCAGTACTTC.

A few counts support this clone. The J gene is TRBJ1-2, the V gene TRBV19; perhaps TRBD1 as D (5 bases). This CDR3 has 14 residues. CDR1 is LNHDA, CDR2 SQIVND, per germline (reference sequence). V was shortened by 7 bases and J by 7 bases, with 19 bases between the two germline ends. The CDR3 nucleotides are TGTGCCAGTACCCAACGGGGCAAAAGGTCTGGCTACACCTTC. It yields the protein CASTQRGKRSGYTF.

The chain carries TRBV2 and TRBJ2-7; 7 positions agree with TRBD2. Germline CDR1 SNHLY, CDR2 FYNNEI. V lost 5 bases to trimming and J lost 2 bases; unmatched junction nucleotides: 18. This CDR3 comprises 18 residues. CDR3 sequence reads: CASSPATIGRTFAYEQYF. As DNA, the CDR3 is TGTGCCAGCAGTCCAGCGACTATCGGGAGGACCTTCGCCTACGAGCAGTACTTC.